This T cell receptor beta chain is drawn from a study of shared clonotypes between healthy human individuals. Sequenced by immunoSEQ multiplex PCR; TCRdb stores in-frame clones only, minus some. Of more than 550,000 clones listed, 90% to 95% are singletons. The CDR3 contains 15 residues. V shed 0 bases, J shed 7 bases, and the junction held 6 bases outside the gene matches. Germline values: CDR1 SEHNR, CDR2 FQNEAQ (reference sequence). Study-wide results and caveats: It was anticipated that sequencing depth would influence how many clonotypes donors shared. In having few donors, the study represented limited genetic and exposure-history diversity.

Naive CD8 cells lacked CD45RO, underwent positive selection for CCR7 and left out terminally differentiated effector memory CD45RA+ cells. On this clone itself: Its cognate antigen is unknown.

The chain combines TRBV7-9 with TRBJ2-1, with 7 bases that match TRBD2. Sequenced input: naive CD8+ T cells sorted from blood. This TCR derives from a man aged 30 to 39 in good health. CDR3 in DNA: TGTGCCAGCAGCTTAGCTAGCGGGTTTTATAATGAGCAGTTCTTC. Translated: CASSLASGFYNEQFF.